This is a list of T cell receptor beta chains from one sample in a study of cytomegalovirus exposure and HLA in healthy donors. Sequenced by immunoSEQ multiplex PCR; TCRdb stores in-frame clones only, minus some. The sample contains 120,000 or so clones, around 72% of which appear only once. The material sequenced was PBMCs. These receptors were collected from a man aged 30 to 45 in good health and CMV-seronegative. Each CDR3 is given with its conserved first and last residue. D genes are given only for firm matches. The size entry is marked missing in some rows and otherwise reads once, few, many or a size class.

d_call clone_size j_call v_call cdr3_aa cdr3_nt
NA NA TRBJ2-1 TRBV7-9 CASSLVETGWFTYNEQFF TGTGCCAGCAGCTTAGTAGAAACGGGGTGGTTTACCTACAATGAGCAGTTCTTC
NA NA TRBJ2-7 TRBV28 CASSMGALEQYF TGTGCCAGCAGCATGGGAGCGCTGGAGCAGTACTTC
NA few TRBJ1-4 TRBV6-1 CASNNREYEKLFF TGTGCCAGCAATAACCGGGAGTATGAAAAACTGTTTTTT
NA NA TRBJ2-3 TRBV6-4 CASSGRFGLLVTDTQYF TGTGCCAGCAGTGGAAGATTCGGACTCTTGGTCACAGATACGCAGTATTTT
TRBD2 NA TRBJ2-7 TRBV7-2 CASSNSGGHYEQYF TGTGCCAGCAGCAATAGCGGGGGCCACTACGAGCAGTACTTC
NA few TRBJ2-2 TRBV28 CASRQNTGELFF TGTGCCAGCAGACAGAACACCGGGGAGCTGTTTTTT
NA NA TRBJ2-2 TRBV10-3 CAISEGQGQGSGELFF TGTGCCATCAGTGAGGGGCAGGGACAAGGATCCGGGGAGCTGTTTTTT
NA few TRBJ2-4 TRBV28 CASSSSGDGDIQYF TGTGCCAGCAGTTCATCAGGGGATGGGGACATTCAGTACTTC
TRBD1 NA TRBJ2-7 TRBV9 CASSVAPGTENSYEQYF TGTGCCAGCAGCGTAGCGCCCGGGACAGAAAACTCCTACGAGCAGTACTTC
NA NA TRBJ2-7 TRBV19 CASSIGGTSSYEQYF TGTGCCAGTAGTATAGGGGGCACCTCTTCCTACGAGCAGTACTTC
TRBD2 NA TRBJ2-1 TRBV7-9 CASSLIPGTSGGYEQFF TGTGCCAGCAGCTTAATACCGGGGACTAGCGGGGGATATGAGCAGTTCTTC
NA NA TRBJ1-3 TRBV7-9 CASSWRTGSSGNTIYF TGTGCCAGCAGCTGGCGTACAGGCTCCTCTGGAAACACCATATATTTT
NA NA TRBJ1-2 TRBV19 CASSLLGQGGGYTF TGTGCCAGTAGTCTACTGGGGCAGGGTGGCGGCTACACCTTC
TRBD1 NA TRBJ2-3 TRBV29-1 CSVYPGQGPDTQYF TGCAGCGTCTATCCGGGACAGGGGCCAGATACGCAGTATTTT
TRBD1 NA TRBJ2-7 TRBV5-4 CASSLLTGGRYEQYF TGTGCCAGCAGCCTTTTGACAGGGGGCAGATACGAGCAGTACTTC
NA NA TRBJ2-7 TRBV27 CASSSPRGSYEQYF TGTGCCAGCAGTTCACCACGAGGGTCCTACGAGCAGTACTTC
TRBD2 NA TRBJ2-2 TRBV11-2 CASSRRTSHTGELFF TGTGCCAGCAGCCGGAGGACTAGTCACACCGGGGAGCTGTTTTTT
NA NA TRBJ1-2 TRBV9 CASSFGGGPNYGYTF TGTGCCAGCAGCTTCGGCGGAGGACCTAACTATGGCTACACCTTC
NA NA TRBJ1-1 TRBV4-3 CASSQDSSRTEAFF TGCGCCAGCAGCCAGGACAGTTCGCGCACTGAAGCTTTCTTT
NA few TRBJ1-3 TRBV7-9 CASSLGPTELRGNTIYF TGTGCCAGCAGCTTAGGTCCCACGGAGCTGAGAGGAAACACCATATATTTT
NA NA TRBJ2-7 TRBV2 CASTPTLASYEQYF TGTGCCAGCACCCCGACCTTAGCCTCCTACGAGCAGTACTTC
TRBD2 NA TRBJ2-1 TRBV11-2 CASSLPGLAGVNEQFF TGTGCCAGCAGCTTACCCGGACTAGCGGGGGTCAATGAGCAGTTCTTC
NA NA TRBJ2-3 TRBV19 CASSMSLHTQYF TGTGCCAGTAGTATGAGTCTTCATACGCAGTATTTT
NA once TRBJ1-3 TRBV29-1 CSSWGGGDTIYF TGCAGCTCGTGGGGGGGTGGGGACACCATATATTTT
TRBD1 NA TRBJ1-5 TRBV11-2 CASSLGPGTGQPQHF TGTGCCAGCAGCTTAGGCCCGGGGACAGGTCAGCCCCAGCATTTT
NA NA TRBJ1-5 TRBV28 CASSLVQFISNQPQHF TGTGCCAGCAGTTTAGTACAGTTTATTAGCAATCAGCCCCAGCATTTT
TRBD1 once TRBJ1-5 TRBV7-9 CASSLGFRTGDSNQPQHF TGTGCCAGCAGCTTAGGATTCCGGACAGGGGATAGCAATCAGCCCCAGCATTTT
NA NA TRBJ2-3 TRBV13 CASSSRAQVYTDTQYF TGTGCCAGCAGCTCCCGCGCCCAAGTATATACAGATACGCAGTATTTT
NA NA TRBJ2-3 TRBV10-2 CASTPAESTDTQYF TGCGCCAGCACCCCCGCGGAGAGCACAGATACGCAGTATTTT
TRBD1 few TRBJ1-1 TRBV10-3 CATSDRGGTEAFF TGTGCCACCTCAGACAGGGGTGGGACTGAAGCTTTCTTT
NA NA TRBJ1-4 TRBV4-2 CASSQVAYANEKLFF TGTGCCAGCAGCCAAGTAGCCTATGCTAATGAAAAACTGTTTTTT
NA NA TRBJ2-1 TRBV11-2 CASLATGGHYNSEQFF TGTGCCAGCCTAGCGACCGGGGGGCACTACAACAGTGAGCAGTTCTTC
TRBD1 NA TRBJ2-5 TRBV27 CASRPRGSEETQYF TGTGCCAGCAGACCCAGGGGGTCCGAAGAGACCCAGTACTTC
NA NA TRBJ1-1 TRBV19 CASIGWVGLNGTEAFF TGTGCCAGTATCGGGTGGGTAGGCTTAAACGGTACTGAAGCTTTCTTT
NA NA TRBJ1-1 TRBV2 CASRTDFNTEAFF TGTGCCAGCAGGACAGATTTCAACACTGAAGCTTTCTTT
TRBD1 NA TRBJ2-7 TRBV6-1 CASRPIDRVAYEQYF TGTGCCAGCAGACCCATCGACAGGGTCGCCTACGAGCAGTACTTC
TRBD1 NA TRBJ1-5 TRBV2 CARRDRLDQPQHF TGTGCCAGACGGGACAGGCTGGATCAGCCCCAGCATTTT
NA few TRBJ1-1 TRBV14 CASSRRRGTEAFF TGTGCCAGCAGTCGGCGCAGGGGCACTGAAGCTTTCTTT
NA once TRBJ2-6 TRBV28 CASSLGRAAGDLTF TGTGCCAGCAGTTTGGGCAGAGCTGCAGGTGACCTGACTTTC
TRBD1 NA TRBJ2-1 TRBV10-3 CAISESDRLSSYNEQFF TGTGCCATCAGTGAGTCGGACAGGCTGAGCTCCTACAATGAGCAGTTCTTC
TRBD1 NA TRBJ2-1 TRBV7-2 CASSFDRGTYNEQFF TGTGCCAGCAGTTTCGACAGGGGGACCTACAATGAGCAGTTCTTC
TRBD2 few TRBJ2-3 TRBV13 CASSLPGGGLDTQYF TGTGCCAGCAGCCTCCCTGGCGGGGGGCTGGATACGCAGTATTTT
NA once TRBJ2-7 TRBV6-1 CASSKESSYEQYF TGTGCCAGCAGTAAAGAGAGCTCCTACGAGCAGTACTTC
NA NA TRBJ2-1 TRBV5-1 CASGQNPDYNEQFF TGCGCCAGCGGGCAGAATCCTGATTACAATGAGCAGTTCTTC
TRBD2 once TRBJ2-3 TRBV4-1 CASSRGGGRTDTQYF TGCGCCAGCAGCCGCGGCGGGGGGCGGACAGATACGCAGTATTTT
TRBD2 NA TRBJ2-7 TRBV10-1 CASSVGLAGFTYEQYF TGCGCCAGCAGTGTCGGACTAGCGGGGTTCACCTACGAGCAGTACTTC
NA NA TRBJ2-1 TRBV7-6 CASSPPDLHHNEQFF TGTGCCAGCAGCCCCCCGGACTTGCACCACAATGAGCAGTTCTTC
NA NA TRBJ1-1 TRBV27 CASSFDGRDTEAFF TGTGCCAGCAGTTTTGACGGCCGGGATACTGAAGCTTTCTTT
NA NA TRBJ1-1 TRBV6-5 CASSYSSGELWTEAFF TGTGCCAGCAGTTACTCGAGTGGGGAGCTATGGACTGAAGCTTTCTTT
NA NA TRBJ1-3 TRBV5-1 CASSLTGSSGNTIYF TGCGCCAGCAGCTTAACGGGGAGCTCTGGAAACACCATATATTTT
NA NA TRBJ2-6 TRBV7-9 CSSSPNTGSGANVLTF TGTTCCAGCAGCCCGAATACAGGGTCGGGGGCCAACGTCCTGACTTTC
NA few TRBJ1-1 TRBV7-9 CASSLGGGGVTEAFF TGTGCCAGCAGCTTAGGAGGGGGAGGGGTGACTGAAGCTTTCTTT
TRBD1 few TRBJ2-3 TRBV30 CASSKDRGTDTQYF TGTGCCTCCTCCAAGGACAGGGGCACAGATACGCAGTATTTT